This T cell receptor beta chain was sequenced in a study of T cell responses to AZD1222 COVID-19 vaccine. Trimming shortened V by 5 bases and J by 3 bases, and 11 bases separated the two germline ends. CDR3 length: 13 residues. Germline CDR1 and CDR2: PRHDT and FYEKMQ (reference sequence). A note on this clone: No antigen is known for it.

Study-wide results and caveats: Regions 160-218 and 743-854 dominated among vaccine-associated CD4 TCRs spanning spike. White British people made up most donors, females outnumbered males, and clonal diversity was possibly underestimated.

Assay: immunoSEQ multiplex PCR; the TCRdb copy retains only in-frame clones and omits some. The sample contains 100,000 to 120,000 clones, about 94% of which appear only once. The origin of this receptor is an adult who received the AZD1222 COVID-19 vaccine. Sequenced here: peripheral blood, sampled 28 days after the second AZD1222 dose. The chain is built from TRBV13 and TRBJ2-7, with D hard to call. CDR3 region: CASSQSESYEQYF. CDR3 sequence (DNA): TGTGCCAGCAGCCAATCGGAGAGCTACGAGCAGTACTTC.